A selection of T cell receptor beta chains follows, all from one sample in a study of blood T cell repertoires in COVID-19. Produced via immunoSEQ multiplex PCR; TCRdb's table is partial and in-frame only. The sample holds 180,000 or so clones, about 79% seen once. Sequencing was carried out using PBMCs or T cells enriched from blood (not recorded which). These receptor sequences come from a man in his fifties or sixties who had recovered from COVID-19. Both conserved end residues are trimmed from each CDR3. Fields, in order: CDR3 length, J gene, V gene, CDR3 protein.

11	TRBJ1-2	TRBV30	AWSVSSVHGYT
9	TRBJ1-3	TRBV28	AGHSGNTIY
14	TRBJ2-3	TRBV11-2	ASTLGGDRGRNTQY
13	TRBJ1-5	TRBV27	ASSLSSQGNQPQH
12	TRBJ2-6	TRBV7-2	ASSPTAGANVLT
14	TRBJ2-3	TRBV24-1	ATSDWTGDSTDTQY
15	TRBJ1-5	TRBV19	ASSISQGIYSNQPQH
12	TRBJ1-5	TRBV19	ASRGGQDNQPQH
12	TRBJ1-1	TRBV5-1	ASTGSSMNTEAF
16	TRBJ1-1	TRBV4-1	ASSQLGVIRGALAEAF
13	TRBJ2-7	TRBV5-1	ASSTSGQGVDEQY
13	TRBJ1-1	TRBV29-1	SVVRGSAMNTEAF
11	TRBJ2-7	TRBV6-1	ASSEHRVSEQY
13	TRBJ1-5	TRBV6-2/TRBV6-3	ASSYGGQGNQPQH
13	TRBJ2-7	TRBV5-1	ASSLERGTGYEQY
13	TRBJ2-3	TRBV11-2	ASSLVYGGADTQY
11	TRBJ2-7	TRBV18	ASSPGASYEQY
12	TRBJ1-6	TRBV5-1	ASSGGQANSPLH
13	TRBJ1-2	TRBV5-1	ASRLEAVSNYGYT
15	TRBJ1-4	TRBV7-9	ASSPPSKGVKSEKLF
14	TRBJ2-5	TRBV5-4	ASSSWTSGEAQTQY
13	TRBJ1-4	TRBV30	AWSVGTGGGEKLF